This TCR beta chain originates from a study of shared clonotypes between healthy human individuals. Findings and caveats of the study: Incompleteness in sorted-subset sequencing, despite large depth, was shown by rarefaction. An anticipated effect of sequencing depth on clonotype sharing among donors was recognized.

The length of the CDR3 is 15 residues. The germline V gene encodes CDR1 LNHDA and CDR2 SQIVND (reference sequence). V was cut by 1 base and J by 6 bases, with 13 bases left in between. Sequencing used immunoSEQ multiplex PCR; TCRdb keeps in-frame clones, though not all of them. Of over 2 million clones listed, 92% are singletons. About this clone itself: Antigen unknown.

The rearrangement joins TRBV19 to TRBJ1-5; TRBD1 might be the D (5 bases). The TCR originated in a man between 18 and 35 years old in good health. Some clones in this sample may be carry-over from other donors' samples. The source material was naive CD4+ T cells from PBMCs. Stated subset: CD45RA+ positively selected. This CDR3 reads CASSIAQLGAQPQHF. The CDR3 coding sequence is TGTGCCAGTAGTATAGCCCAGCTCGGGGCTCAGCCCCAGCATTTT.